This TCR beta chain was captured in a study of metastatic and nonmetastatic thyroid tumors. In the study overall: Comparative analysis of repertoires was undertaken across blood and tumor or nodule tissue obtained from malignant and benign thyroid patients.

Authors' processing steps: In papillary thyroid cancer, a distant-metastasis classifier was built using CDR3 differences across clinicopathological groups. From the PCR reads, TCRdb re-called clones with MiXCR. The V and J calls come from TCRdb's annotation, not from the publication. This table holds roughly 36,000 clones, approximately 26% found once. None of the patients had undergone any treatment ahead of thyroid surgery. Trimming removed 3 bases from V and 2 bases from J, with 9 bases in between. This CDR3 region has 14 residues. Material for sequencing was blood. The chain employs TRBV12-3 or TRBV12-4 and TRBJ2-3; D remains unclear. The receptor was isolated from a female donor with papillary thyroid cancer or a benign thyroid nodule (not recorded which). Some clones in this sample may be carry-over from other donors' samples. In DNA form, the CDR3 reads TGTGCCAGCAGTTTCCGGCTGTTCACAGATACGCAGTATTTT. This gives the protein CASSFRLFTDTQYF.